The 31 T cell receptor beta chains presented below share a single source sample, sequenced in a study of spatial heterogeneity in lung cancer. General study points: One measure, the expanded intratumoral alpha and beta TCR count, tracked tumor mutation counts.

MiXCR, applied by TCRdb to the 5' RACE reads, yields one record per CDR3 protein. The top ten hold about 8% of the sample, which has about 22,000 distinct CDR3 sequences, roughly 9% seen once. The antigens for these receptors are not known. Regarding time point: sample taken at primary tumor resection. Here the sequenced sample was lung tumor tissue, taken at surgery. The receptors shown here come from a male donor with early-stage non-small cell lung cancer.

Only a few counts were recorded for this clonotype. CDR3: CSAGKGRSFAKNIQYF. In nucleotides, the CDR3 is TGCAGTGCTGGAAAAGGACGGAGCTTCGCCAAAAACATTCAGTACTTC. V gene TRBV20-1 combines with J gene TRBJ2-4; D gene uncertain. Looked up from germline, CDR1 is DFQATT and CDR2 is SNEGSKA (reference sequence). The length of the CDR3 is 16 residues. Deletions cut 5 bases from V and 1 base from J, with 18 bases between.

In this sample, this clonotype turned up many times. The chain carries TRBV28 and TRBJ2-3; perhaps D is TRBD1 or TRBD2 (5 bases each). The CDR3 contains 15 residues. Deletions cut 1 base from V and 0 bases from J, with 8 bases between. The V gene's germline CDR1 is MDHEN and CDR2 SYDVKM. The CDR3 DNA reads as TGTGCCAGCAGTTTATTCCGGGACAGCACAGATACGCAGTATTTT. It translates to CASSLFRDSTDTQYF.

This CDR3 is CASSPGQVFYGYTF. CDR3 DNA: TGTGCCAGCAGCCCAGGTCAGGTCTTTTATGGCTACACCTTC. This chain connects TRBV28 to TRBJ1-2, with D uncertain. The V gene lost 6 bases and the J gene lost 5 bases, with 16 bases spanning the gap. The CDR3 totals 14 residues. CDR1 and CDR2 from the germline V gene are MDHEN and SYDVKM.

The CDR3 region is CASSPSRQGDGTDTQYF. The CDR3 region has the DNA TGTGCCAGCTCACCATCCCGACAGGGGGACGGAACAGATACGCAGTATTTT. V usage is TRBV18 and J usage is TRBJ2-3; 9 bases agree with TRBD1. Losses at the gene ends were 2 bases for V and 3 bases for J; bases not matched to a gene: 9. The germline CDR1 and CDR2 sequences are KGHSH and LQKENI. The CDR3 covers 17 residues.

This clonotype showed up many times. The gene calls are TRBV28 and TRBJ1-2, with no clear D. CDR3 length: 16 amino acids. V lost 5 bases and J 0 bases, leaving 16 bases between the germline ends. Per germline, CDR1 MDHEN and CDR2 SYDVKM. This CDR3 reads CASSDPAPSANYGYTF. The CDR3 DNA is TGTGCCAGCAGTGATCCGGCGCCCTCAGCTAACTATGGCTACACCTTC.

This clonotype was counted only a few times. V is TRBV27 and J is TRBJ1-5; D not certain. V was trimmed by 7 bases and J by 2 bases, leaving 9 bases between them. The CDR3 runs 13 residues. Germline loops: CDR1 MNHEY, CDR2 SMNVEV (reference sequence). CDR3 protein: CASKQGRNQPQHF. The CDR3 DNA sequence: TGTGCCAGCAAACAAGGACGCAATCAGCCCCAGCATTTT.

In this sample, this clonotype is medium-sized. This chain joins TRBV4-3 and TRBJ1-1; D may be TRBD1 (6 bases). The CDR3 length is 13 residues. In germline, CDR1 is LGHNA, CDR2 YSLEER. Trimming took off 1 base at V and 8 bases at J, with 11 bases between the two ends. CDR3 sequence reads: CASSQGADREAFF. CDR3 DNA sequence: TGCGCCAGCAGCCAAGGGGCTGACAGGGAAGCTTTCTTT.

The chain recombines TRBV3-1 with TRBJ1-1; the D gene is possibly TRBD1 (6 bases). The V gene lost 5 bases and the J gene lost 1 base, with 11 bases spanning the gap. The CDR3 is made up of 14 amino acids. CDR1 and CDR2 from the germline V gene are LGHDT and YNNKEL (reference sequence). CDR3 amino acids: CASSSRGGNTEAFF. The CDR3 DNA reads TGTGCCAGCAGCTCTAGGGGGGGGAACACTGAAGCTTTCTTT.

This clonotype was found a few times. The chain employs TRBV2 and TRBJ2-7; possibly TRBD1 for D (6 bases). Germline assignment: CDR1 SNHLY and CDR2 FYNNEI. Trimming took 8 bases from V and 8 from J, leaving 13 bases between them. The CDR3 is 11 amino acids. CDR3 protein: CASLGGQKQYF. For the CDR3, the DNA is TGTGCCAGCTTGGGCGGACAGAAGCAGTACTTC.

This clonotype was seen at least ten times. The chain has TRBV7-2 and TRBJ2-3, with D possibly matching TRBD1 (6 bases). Trimming cost V 1 base and J 1 base, with 15 bases left between them. The germline gives CDR1 SGHTA, CDR2 FQGNSA. This CDR3 has 17 amino acids. This chain's CDR3 is CASSLGGLGTGTDTQYF. CDR3 coding DNA: TGTGCCAGCAGCTTAGGGGGGCTGGGCACCGGCACAGATACGCAGTATTTT.

To note about this clonotype: A read error may produce the germline difference seen at one junction end. The chain is built from TRBV7-2 and TRBJ2-6, with TRBD1 identical over 8 bases. The V gene's germline CDR1 is SGHTA and CDR2 FQGNSA. This CDR3 region has 19 residues. The CDR3 is CASSPKLGQGAPGTNVLTF. The CDR3 nucleotides are TGTGCCAGCAGCCCGAAATTAGGGCAGGGGGCCCCTGGGACCAACGTCCTGACTTTC.

This clonotype showed up many times. The rearrangement links TRBV2 to TRBJ2-7; perhaps TRBD1 as D (5 bases). CDR3 size: 12 residues. Germline V gene sequence: CDR1 SNHLY, CDR2 FYNNEI. V shed 11 bases and J shed 0 bases, with 11 bases lying between them. The CDR3 protein is CAGRGNSYEQYF. CDR3 nucleotides: TGTGCCGGAAGGGGAAACTCCTACGAGCAGTACTTC.

This clonotype came up many times. This chain links TRBV4-2 with TRBJ1-5; no clear D. Germline CDR1 and CDR2: LGHNA and YNFKEQ. Between the trimmed V and J ends, which lost 2 bases and 3 bases, there was a span of 14 bases. CDR3 length: 16 residues. The CDR3 spells CASSQSETPPNQPQHF. The CDR3 nucleotides read TGTGCCAGCAGCCAATCCGAGACGCCCCCCAATCAGCCCCAGCATTTT.

This clonotype was counted a few times. This sequence joins TRBV11-2 and TRBJ2-3; possibly TRBD1 or TRBD2 for D (5 bases each). The CDR3 runs 15 residues. The V gene's germline CDR1 is SGHAT and CDR2 FQNNGV. Trimming removed 5 bases at V and 2 bases at J, with 14 bases between. The CDR3, as DNA: TGTGCCAGCAGCCCAGAGGGGTTGCACACAGATACGCAGTATTTT. Translating it yields CASSPEGLHTDTQYF.

In this sample, this clonotype turned up many times. Here the CDR3 reads CASSFSRLAGVGGTQYF. The CDR3 nucleotides read TGTGCCAGCAGCTTCAGCCGACTAGCGGGTGTCGGAGGGACGCAGTATTTT. The chain has TRBV7-9 and TRBJ2-3; 10 bases are shared with TRBD2. The CDR3 consists of 17 residues. Trimming removed 3 bases from V and 9 bases from J; junction bases left unmatched: 15. The germline gives CDR1 SEHNR, CDR2 FQNEAQ (reference sequence).

This clonotype was observed a handful of times. The CDR3 bases are TGTGCCAGCAGCTTCGGTAGGGGGGGGTACAATGAGCAGTTCTTC. It is translated as CASSFGRGGYNEQFF. V usage is TRBV11-2 and J usage is TRBJ2-1, with D possibly TRBD2 on 7 matching bases. V lost 3 bases and J lost 4, with 13 bases in between. Per the germline V gene, CDR1 is SGHAT and CDR2 is FQNNGV. The CDR3 sequence is 15 residues long.

This clonotype has at least ten counts. This chain connects TRBV28 to TRBJ1-2, with D maybe TRBD1 (5 bases). The germline V gene encodes CDR1 MDHEN and CDR2 SYDVKM. There are 15 residues in the CDR3. V lost 7 bases, J lost 4 bases, and 19 bases lay in between. In DNA, the CDR3 is TGTGCCAGCATGTCGGGAATTGGGGCTAGCTATGGCTACACCTTC. Translation: CASMSGIGASYGYTF.

In this sample, this clonotype turned up many times. The chain is built from TRBV28 and TRBJ2-3, with TRBD2 matching 8 bases. Germline assignment: CDR1 MDHEN and CDR2 SYDVKM. Trimming at V came to 3 bases and at J to 4 bases, leaving 18 bases not matched to a gene. The CDR3 is 19 residues long. The CDR3 spells CASSFTPGTSLNSADTQYF. CDR3 nucleotides: TGTGCCAGCAGTTTTACCCCCGGGACTAGTCTCAATTCGGCAGATACGCAGTATTTT.

Notes on this clonotype: The junction departs from germline at one end; a sequencing error may be responsible. This chain uses TRBV18 with TRBJ1-2, with D possibly matching TRBD1 (5 bases). The CDR3 is 12 amino acids. CDR1 and CDR2 (germline): KGHSH, LQKENI. CDR3 sequence reads: CASSLGLRGYSF. CDR3 in DNA: TGTGCCAGCTCACTAGGACTAAGGGGCTACTCCTTC. The full variable domain, with the rest looked up from reference TRBV18 and TRBJ1-2, is NAGVMQNPRHLVRRRGQEARLRCSPMKGHSHVYWYRQLPEEGLKFMVYLQKENIIDESGMPKERFSAEFPKEGPSILRIQQVVRGDSAAYFCASSLGLRGYSFGSGTRLTVV.

This clonotype was picked up a small number of times. The gene calls are TRBV7-3 and TRBJ2-2; a possible D gene is TRBD1 (6 bases). The V end was cut by 5 bases, the J end by 7 bases, with 17 bases between. Per germline, CDR1 SGHTA and CDR2 FQGTGA. CDR3 length: 15 residues. The CDR3 nucleotides read TGTGCCAGCAGCCCCCTCACAACAGGGCGCGGGGAGCTGTTTTTT. Amino acid sequence: CASSPLTTGRGELFF.

This clonotype was counted ten times or more. CDR3 residues: CASSQVPDTRYTF. The CDR3 DNA follows: TGTGCCAGCAGCCAAGTTCCCGACACCCGCTACACCTTC. This chain uses TRBV3-1 with TRBJ1-2; D is undetermined. V was cut by 1 base and J by 9 bases, with 12 bases left in between. Looked up from germline, CDR1 is LGHDT and CDR2 is YNNKEL (reference sequence). CDR3 length: 13 amino acids.

The genes are TRBV6-2 or TRBV6-3 and TRBJ2-1; TRBD2 matches at 8 bases. Trimming at V came to 8 bases and at J to 9 bases, leaving 15 bases not matched to a gene. Germline-derived CDR1 and CDR2 are MNHEY and SVGEGT. The length of the CDR3 is 15 residues. The chain's CDR3 is CASAGIAGLRGEQFF. CDR3 in DNA: TGTGCCAGCGCTGGAATAGCGGGACTCCGCGGTGAGCAGTTCTTC.

This clonotype was recorded many times. J is TRBJ2-7 and V is TRBV20-1; TRBD2 aligns across 7 bases. This CDR3 comprises 13 residues. The V and J ends lost 2 bases and 3 bases, in that order; junction bases with no gene match: 4. Germline loops: CDR1 DFQATT, CDR2 SNEGSKA (reference sequence). The CDR3, as DNA: TGCAGTGCTAGATTAACTAGCGACTACGAGCAGTACTTC. Its protein is CSARLTSDYEQYF.

This clonotype rates as medium-sized. This rearrangement joins TRBV10-3 to TRBJ2-7; D gene unclear. Trimming removed 5 bases from V and 3 bases from J, with 11 bases in between. CDR1 and CDR2 from the germline V gene are ENHRY and SYGVKD. The CDR3 sequence is 13 residues long. CDR3 in DNA: TGTGCCATCAGTATAGGGCCCCACTACGAGCAGTACTTC. Encoded protein: CAISIGPHYEQYF.

This clonotype was picked up many times. The V and J genes are TRBV9 and TRBJ2-1; a possible D gene is TRBD1 (6 bases). The V gene's germline CDR1 is SGDLS and CDR2 YYNGEE. Trimming pared 5 bases from V and 5 bases from J, leaving 14 bases between. The length of the CDR3 is 14 residues. CDR3 DNA: TGTGCCAGCAGTGCTACAGGGAACAACAATGAGCAGTTCTTC. It is translated as CASSATGNNNEQFF.

This clonotype was observed a handful of times. The gene calls are TRBV7-9 and TRBJ2-7; no definite D call. The CDR3 runs 11 residues. Trimming shortened V by 7 bases and J by 0 bases, and 4 bases separated the two germline ends. Looked up from germline, CDR1 is SEHNR and CDR2 is FQNEAQ (reference sequence). The CDR3 here is CASTDSYEQYF. The CDR3 DNA sequence: TGTGCCAGCACGGACTCCTACGAGCAGTACTTC.

This rearrangement joins TRBV2 to TRBJ2-1; D remains ambiguous. The CDR3 length is 11 residues. V lost 6 bases to trimming and J lost 13 bases, with 13 bases between them. The V gene's germline CDR1 is SNHLY and CDR2 FYNNEI. The CDR3 spells CASSARSEQFF. In nucleotides, the CDR3 is TGTGCCAGCAGCGCCCGAAGTGAACAGTTCTTC. The full variable domain, in which reference TRBV2 and TRBJ2-1 provide the parts outside the CDR3, is EPEVTQTPSHQVTQMGQEVILRCVPISNHLYFYWYRQILGQKVEFLVSFYNNEISEKSEIFDDQFSVERPDGSNFTLKIRSTKLEDSAMYFCASSARSEQFFGPGTRLTVL.

J is TRBJ2-5 and V is TRBV6-5; TRBD2 agrees at 12 bases. Germline V gene sequence: CDR1 MNHEY, CDR2 SVGAGI. V lost 6 bases to trimming and J lost 2 bases; unmatched junction nucleotides: 4. The CDR3 has 15 residues. CDR3: CASRSTSGGQETQYF. In DNA form, the CDR3 reads TGTGCCAGCAGATCGACTAGCGGGGGACAAGAGACCCAGTACTTC.

This clonotype is termed medium-sized. The chain recombines TRBV7-2 with TRBJ1-2; 8 positions agree with TRBD1. V shed 4 bases and J 6 bases; nucleotides not matched to a gene: 4. The CDR3 runs to 13 residues. Germline loops: CDR1 SGHTA, CDR2 FQGNSA. CDR3 sequence reads: CASSSSTGDGYTF. CDR3 in DNA: TGTGCCAGCAGCTCATCGACAGGGGATGGCTACACCTTC. Looking up the rest from reference TRBV7-2 and TRBJ1-2 gives the full variable domain: GAGVSQSPSNKVTEKGKDVELRCDPISGHTALYWYRQSLGQGLEFLIYFQGNSAPDKSGLPSDRFSAERTGGSVSTLTIQRTQQEDSAVYLCASSSSTGDGYTFGSGTRLTVV.

This clonotype was detected only a few times. The CDR3 loop reads CASSQVAGLTGGDEQFF. For the CDR3, the DNA is TGCGCCAGCAGCCAAGTCGCTGGACTAACGGGAGGGGATGAGCAGTTCTTC. The rearrangement joins TRBV4-3 to TRBJ2-1; 8 nucleotides match TRBD2. Germline V lookup: CDR1 LGHNA, CDR2 YSLEER. Trimming removed 1 base from V and 8 bases from J; junction bases left unmatched: 13. The length of the CDR3 is 17 residues.

The chain combines TRBV6-2 or TRBV6-3 with TRBJ1-5; the D is unclear. Germline V CDR1 and CDR2: MNHEY, SVGEGT. The CDR3 contains 13 residues. Trimming shortened V by 6 bases and J by 4 bases, and 10 bases separated the two germline ends. CDR3 in DNA: TGTGCCAGCAGACCCCTACCGAATCAGCCCCAGCATTTT. Its translation is CASRPLPNQPQHF.